One sample yielded the 28 T cell receptor beta chains listed below, sequenced in a study of chemoradiotherapy in HPV16-positive cancers. Sequencing was performed with immunoSEQ multiplex PCR; in TCRdb, only in-frame clones are kept and a portion is missing. The sample includes under 85,000 clones, about nine tenths of them seen just once. The sequences come from blood, collected from a patient who underwent chemoradiotherapy. The receptor source for this set is a human donor with HPV-associated anogenital cancer.

The V and J genes are TRBV30 and TRBJ1-5; no clear D gene. This CDR3 comprises 14 residues. CDR1 is GTSNPN and CDR2 is SVGIG in the germline V gene (reference sequence). The V end was cut by 2 bases, the J end by 0 bases, with 8 bases between. The CDR3 region is CAWSNSFSNQPQHF. CDR3 nucleotide sequence: TGTGCCTGGAGTAACAGCTTTAGCAATCAGCCCCAGCATTTT.

V is TRBV5-4 and J is TRBJ1-1, with D unclear. The V end was cut by 0 bases, the J end by 5 bases, with 14 bases between. The germline V gene encodes CDR1 SGHNT and CDR2 YYREEE (reference sequence). The CDR3 has 15 residues. This CDR3 reads CASSLVGRVRTEAFF. The DNA of the CDR3 is TGTGCCAGCAGCTTGGTCGGGCGTGTGAGGACTGAAGCTTTCTTT. Drawing the rest from reference TRBV5-4 and TRBJ1-1, the complete variable domain is ETGVTQSPTHLIKTRGQQVTLRCSSQSGHNTVSWYQQALGQGPQFIFQYYREEENGRGNFPPRFSGLQFPNYSSELNVNALELDDSALYLCASSLVGRVRTEAFFGQGTRLTVV.

For this clone: A much bigger clone sits one base away, suggesting this may be a read error. This rearrangement joins TRBV7-2 to TRBJ2-7; D is ambiguous. The ends were cut back, 5 bases at V and 0 bases at J, with 2 bases in the middle. CDR1 and CDR2 from the germline V gene are SGHTA and FQGNSA. The CDR3 extends over 11 amino acids. CDR3 nucleotides: TGTGCCAGCAGCCCCTCCTACGAGCAGTACTTC. It translates to CASSPSYEQYF.

The rearrangement uses TRBV27 and TRBJ1-4; D is unresolved. CDR1 is MNHEY, CDR2 SMNVEV, per germline (reference sequence). This CDR3 contains 13 residues. Trimming took 6 bases from V and 8 from J, leaving 13 bases between them. The CDR3 DNA is TGTGCCAGCAGGGAGAGGGCGGTGGAAAAACTGTTTTTT. Translation gives CASRERAVEKLFF.

V and J are TRBV11-2 and TRBJ2-7; D is tentatively TRBD1 or TRBD2 (5 bases each). The V gene lost 4 bases and the J gene lost 2 bases, with 12 bases spanning the gap. Germline CDR1 SGHAT, CDR2 FQNNGV. The length of the CDR3 is 14 residues. Here the CDR3 DNA reads TGTGCCAGCAGCTCTCGGGACGGTCCCTACGAGCAGTACTTC. It is translated as CASSSRDGPYEQYF. Filled out from reference TRBV11-2 and TRBJ2-7, the complete variable domain reads EAGVAQSPRYKIIEKRQSVAFWCNPISGHATLYWYQQILGQGPKLLIQFQNNGVVDDSQLPKDRFSAERLKGVDSTLKIQPAKLEDSAVYLCASSSRDGPYEQYFGPGTRLTVT.

The chain links TRBV11-2 to TRBJ2-7, with 8 bases fitting TRBD1. Losses at the gene ends were 0 bases for V and 0 bases for J; bases not matched to a gene: 1. This CDR3 has 15 amino acids. Germline V gives CDR1 SGHAT, CDR2 FQNNGV. For the CDR3, the DNA is TGTGCCAGCAGCTTAGAAGACAGGGGCTCCTACGAGCAGTACTTC. It is translated as CASSLEDRGSYEQYF. Full variable domain (outside the CDR3, taken from reference TRBV11-2 and TRBJ2-7): EAGVAQSPRYKIIEKRQSVAFWCNPISGHATLYWYQQILGQGPKLLIQFQNNGVVDDSQLPKDRFSAERLKGVDSTLKIQPAKLEDSAVYLCASSLEDRGSYEQYFGPGTRLTVT.

This clone appeared a single time. The chain uses TRBV4-1 and TRBJ1-6; TRBD1 matches at 7 bases. The CDR3 runs 16 residues. From germline, CDR1 is MGHRA and CDR2 YSYEKL. With V trimmed by 1 base and J by 7 bases, 7 bases remained unmatched. The CDR3, as DNA: TGCGCCAGCAGCCAAGGCAGACAGGGTGGGAATTCACCCCTCCACTTT. Its protein product is CASSQGRQGGNSPLHF.

V and J are TRBV4-2 and TRBJ2-2, with 14 bases matching TRBD2. Trimming took 1 base from V and 2 from J; bases not matched to a gene: 3. CDR1 and CDR2 (germline): LGHNA, YNFKEQ. CDR3 size: 18 residues. This chain's CDR3 is CASSQGGTSGSNTGELFF. CDR3 in DNA: TGTGCCAGCAGCCAAGGGGGGACTAGCGGGAGTAACACCGGGGAGCTGTTTTTT.

CDR3 sequence: CASSPGRGNTEAFF. The CDR3 DNA reads TGTGCCAGCTCACCAGGAAGGGGGAACACTGAAGCTTTCTTT. This chain connects TRBV18 to TRBJ1-1, with D perhaps matching TRBD1 (5 bases). Germline V gene lookup returns CDR1 KGHSH and CDR2 LQKENI. Trimming removed 2 bases from V and 1 base from J, with 8 bases in between. The CDR3 loop spans 14 amino acids. The entire variable domain, with the rest obtained from reference TRBV18 and TRBJ1-1, is as follows: NAGVMQNPRHLVRRRGQEARLRCSPMKGHSHVYWYRQLPEEGLKFMVYLQKENIIDESGMPKERFSAEFPKEGPSILRIQQVVRGDSAAYFCASSPGRGNTEAFFGQGTRLTVV.

The chain recombines TRBV5-1 with TRBJ2-7, with TRBD1 identical over 9 bases. CDR3 size: 16 residues. Germline CDR1 and CDR2: SGHRS and YFSETQ. Trimming cost V 5 bases and J 2 bases; bases outside gene matches: 11. CDR3 loop: CASRAGTGIGAYEQYF. The CDR3 region has the DNA TGCGCCAGCAGGGCCGGGACAGGGATCGGAGCCTACGAGCAGTACTTC.

V is TRBV5-1 and J is TRBJ1-2, with a possible D match to TRBD1 (6 bases). The germline V gene encodes CDR1 SGHRS and CDR2 YFSETQ. CDR3 length equals 13 residues. V lost 0 bases and J 5 bases, leaving 8 bases between the germline ends. The CDR3 here is CASSLEGGYGYTF. For the CDR3, the DNA is TGCGCCAGCAGCTTGGAAGGGGGGTATGGCTACACCTTC.

The rearrangement uses TRBV19 and TRBJ2-3, with D possibly being TRBD2 (5 bases). Germline CDR1 and CDR2: LNHDA and SQIVND (reference sequence). V lost 3 bases to trimming and J lost 0 bases, with 7 bases between them. The CDR3 is 14 residues long. CDR3 amino acids: CASSIRESTDTQYF. The CDR3 DNA reads as TGTGCCAGTAGTATCCGGGAAAGCACAGATACGCAGTATTTT.

In its sample, this clone was seen once. The rearrangement uses TRBV2 and TRBJ2-1, with D maybe TRBD2 (5 bases). V lost 3 bases to trimming and J lost 7 bases, with 7 bases between them. The CDR3 runs to 12 residues. Germline V gene sequence: CDR1 SNHLY, CDR2 FYNNEI. The CDR3 is CASSEGANEQFF. Written as DNA, the CDR3 is TGTGCCAGCAGTGAGGGAGCAAATGAGCAGTTCTTC. Filled out from reference TRBV2 and TRBJ2-1, the complete variable domain reads EPEVTQTPSHQVTQMGQEVILRCVPISNHLYFYWYRQILGQKVEFLVSFYNNEISEKSEIFDDQFSVERPDGSNFTLKIRSTKLEDSAMYFCASSEGANEQFFGPGTRLTVL.

For this clone: No DNA is shown, since the ends of the CDR3 on it are uncertain; the CDR3 is the one TCRdb lists. This chain uses TRBV6-5 with TRBJ2-7; no DNA check was done on the table's D call, TRBD1. Germline V gene lookup returns CDR1 MNHEY and CDR2 SVGAGI. 14 amino acids form the CDR3, both terminal residues included. The CDR3 sequence: CASSSSAGSGEQYF.

The chain carries TRBV4-2 and TRBJ1-2; D may be TRBD1 (5 bases). Per germline, CDR1 LGHNA and CDR2 YNFKEQ. Trimming pared 1 base from V and 4 bases from J, leaving 10 bases between. CDR3 size: 14 residues. CDR3 in amino acids: CASSQGAGPYGYTF. CDR3 bases: TGTGCCAGCAGCCAAGGAGCAGGGCCCTATGGCTACACCTTC.

J is TRBJ1-1 and V is TRBV6-5; D is unclear. Germline V CDR1 and CDR2: MNHEY, SVGAGI. The CDR3 has 15 amino acids. V was trimmed by 2 bases and J by 4 bases, leaving 14 bases between them. In nucleotides, the CDR3 is TGTGCCAGCAGTTACGACGCGGTGCGGGGCACTGAAGCTTTCTTT. This translates into CASSYDAVRGTEAFF.

This clone was recorded only once. Germline and junction disagree at one end, which may indicate a read error. The V gene is TRBV6-1, the J gene TRBJ2-5; TRBD2 agrees at 8 bases. The germline gives CDR1 MNHNS, CDR2 SASEGT. The CDR3 is 15 residues long. CDR3 amino acids: CAGSGGSGGRETQYF. CDR3 coding DNA: TGTGCCGGCAGTGGTGGTTCGGGGGGGAGAGAGACCCAGTACTTC.

The chain recombines TRBV27 with TRBJ1-2; TRBD1 agrees at 7 bases. V lost 6 bases and J lost 5; bases outside the gene matches: 6. Looked up from germline, CDR1 is MNHEY and CDR2 is SMNVEV (reference sequence). This CDR3 has 13 residues. The CDR3, as DNA: TGTGCCAGCAGGCCGGGACAGTCTTATGGCTACACCTTC. Protein sequence: CASRPGQSYGYTF.

The chain carries TRBV7-2 and TRBJ1-5; a weak D match, TRBD1 (5 bases). This CDR3 has 14 amino acids. Trimming shortened V by 7 bases and J by 2 bases, and 12 bases separated the two germline ends. Germline CDR1 SGHTA, CDR2 FQGNSA. The CDR3 region has the DNA TGTGCCAGCAACCAGGGCGGCGGCAATCAGCCCCAGCATTTT. Protein sequence: CASNQGGGNQPQHF.

This clone was found once. The rearrangement uses TRBV5-4 and TRBJ2-7; TRBD2 is a possible D gene (6 bases). This CDR3 has 14 residues. CDR1 is SGHNT and CDR2 is YYREEE in the germline V gene (reference sequence). V was trimmed by 4 bases and J by 1 base, leaving 12 bases between them. The CDR3 DNA is TGTGCCAGCAGCCATGACGGGGGTTCCTACGAGCAGTACTTC. This gives the protein CASSHDGGSYEQYF. Combining the CDR3 with reference TRBV5-4 and TRBJ2-7 gives the whole variable domain ETGVTQSPTHLIKTRGQQVTLRCSSQSGHNTVSWYQQALGQGPQFIFQYYREEENGRGNFPPRFSGLQFPNYSSELNVNALELDDSALYLCASSHDGGSYEQYFGPGTRLTVT.

The rearrangement joins TRBV6-5 to TRBJ1-6, with D uncertain. V lost 3 bases and J 9 bases, leaving 9 bases between the germline ends. Germline V gene lookup returns CDR1 MNHEY and CDR2 SVGAGI. The CDR3 loop spans 13 amino acids. In nucleotides, the CDR3 is TGTGCCAGCAGTTATGGGCGGGCTTCACCCCTCCACTTT. Translated, it gives CASSYGRASPLHF.

The count of this clone is one. V is TRBV29-1 and J is TRBJ2-4; 8 positions agree with TRBD2. V lost 6 bases and J lost 8; bases outside the gene matches: 6. The CDR3 has 12 amino acids. In germline, CDR1 is SQVTM, CDR2 ANQGSEA. CDR3 loop: CSVGLASDIQYF. Here the CDR3 DNA reads TGCAGCGTCGGACTAGCCTCGGACATTCAGTACTTC.

V and J are TRBV4-1 and TRBJ2-3; D might be TRBD1 or TRBD2, each matching 5 bases. The CDR3 consists of 16 residues. Trimming removed 3 bases at V and 0 bases at J, with 13 bases between. In germline, CDR1 is MGHRA, CDR2 YSYEKL. The CDR3 bases are TGCGCCAGCAGCCATCGACCCCGGGACAGCACAGATACGCAGTATTTT. Translation: CASSHRPRDSTDTQYF.

The chain carries TRBV10-3 and TRBJ2-7; D unresolved. Germline V gene sequence: CDR1 ENHRY, CDR2 SYGVKD. V gave up 6 bases and J gave up 0 bases, with 12 bases separating them. The CDR3 consists of 14 residues. DNA of the CDR3: TGTGCCATCAGACGGGTCCCGAGCTCCTACGAGCAGTACTTC. Translating it yields CAIRRVPSSYEQYF.

The J gene is TRBJ1-4, the V gene TRBV7-9; D is unresolved. Per the germline V gene, CDR1 is SEHNR and CDR2 is FQNEAQ (reference sequence). Deletions cut 5 bases from V and 8 bases from J, with 18 bases between. The CDR3 length is 15 residues. CDR3 in amino acids: CASSQPPLAEEKLFF. As DNA, the CDR3 is TGTGCCAGCAGCCAACCGCCCCTGGCCGAGGAAAAACTGTTTTTT.

The chain uses TRBV6-1 and TRBJ1-1; TRBD1 aligns across 10 bases. Trimming cost V 3 bases and J 3 bases; bases outside gene matches: 1. The CDR3 is 14 amino acids. Germline loops: CDR1 MNHNS, CDR2 SASEGT. The CDR3 coding sequence is TGTGCCAGCAGTGAGGACAGGGGGGACACTGAAGCTTTCTTT. This encodes CASSEDRGDTEAFF.

The chain has TRBV2 and TRBJ2-2, with 8 bases that match TRBD1. The CDR3 is 14 amino acids. The trim removed 7 bases at V and 6 bases at J, leaving 7 bases unmatched. In germline, CDR1 is SNHLY, CDR2 FYNNEI. Written as DNA, the CDR3 is TGTGCCAGCAAAGAGACAGGGGTGCCCGGGGAGCTGTTTTTT. It specifies CASKETGVPGELFF.

The chain is built from TRBV7-2 and TRBJ2-2; D not certain. V gave up 5 bases and J gave up 0 bases, with 13 bases separating them. Germline CDR1 reads SGHTA; CDR2 reads FQGNSA. This CDR3 is 16 amino acids long. The CDR3 sequence: CASSLYPYSNTGELFF. The CDR3 DNA reads TGTGCCAGCAGCCTTTATCCCTATTCGAACACCGGGGAGCTGTTTTTT.